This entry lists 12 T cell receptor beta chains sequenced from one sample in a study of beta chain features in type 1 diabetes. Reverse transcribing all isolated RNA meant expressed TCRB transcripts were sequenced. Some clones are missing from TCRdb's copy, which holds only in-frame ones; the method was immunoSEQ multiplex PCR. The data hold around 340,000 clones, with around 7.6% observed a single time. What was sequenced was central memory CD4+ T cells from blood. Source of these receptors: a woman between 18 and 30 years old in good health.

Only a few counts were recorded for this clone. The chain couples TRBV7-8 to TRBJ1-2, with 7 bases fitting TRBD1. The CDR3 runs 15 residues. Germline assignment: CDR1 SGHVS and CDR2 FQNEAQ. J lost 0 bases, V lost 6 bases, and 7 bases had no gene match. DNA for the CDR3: TGTGCCAGCAGTCGCGACAGGGTTGCTAACTATGGCTACACCTTC. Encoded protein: CASSRDRVANYGYTF.

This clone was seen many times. DNA for the CDR3: TGTGCCATCAGCGTCGACAGGGATGGAAACACCATATATTTT. This translates into CAISVDRDGNTIYF. This sequence joins TRBV10-3 and TRBJ1-3, with 7 nucleotides matching TRBD1. This CDR3 comprises 14 residues. V lost 6 bases, J lost 3 bases, and 5 bases stayed unmatched. Germline CDR1 ENHRY, CDR2 SYGVKD.

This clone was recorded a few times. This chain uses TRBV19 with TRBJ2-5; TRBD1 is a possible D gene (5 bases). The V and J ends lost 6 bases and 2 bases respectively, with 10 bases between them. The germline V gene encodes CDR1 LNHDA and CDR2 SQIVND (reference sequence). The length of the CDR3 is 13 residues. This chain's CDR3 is CASRDSNQETQYF. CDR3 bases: TGTGCCAGTAGAGACAGCAATCAAGAGACCCAGTACTTC.

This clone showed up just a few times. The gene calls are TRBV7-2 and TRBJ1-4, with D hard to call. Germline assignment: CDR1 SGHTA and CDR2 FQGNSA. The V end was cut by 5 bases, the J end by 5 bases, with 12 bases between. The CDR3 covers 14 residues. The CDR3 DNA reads TGTGCCAGCAGCCCATCATGGCTAAATGAAAAACTGTTTTTT. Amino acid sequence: CASSPSWLNEKLFF.

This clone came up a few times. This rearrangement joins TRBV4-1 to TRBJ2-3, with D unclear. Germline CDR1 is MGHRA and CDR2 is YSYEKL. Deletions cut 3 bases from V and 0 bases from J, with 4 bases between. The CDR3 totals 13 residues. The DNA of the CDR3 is TGCGCCAGCAGCCACGTGAGCACAGATACGCAGTATTTT. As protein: CASSHVSTDTQYF.

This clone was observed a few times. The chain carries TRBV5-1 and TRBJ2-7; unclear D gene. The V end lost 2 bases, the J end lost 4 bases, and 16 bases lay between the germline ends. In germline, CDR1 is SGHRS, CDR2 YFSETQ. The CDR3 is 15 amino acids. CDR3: CASSLLPFPEYEQYF. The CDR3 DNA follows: TGCGCCAGCAGCTTACTCCCCTTCCCGGAGTACGAGCAGTACTTC.

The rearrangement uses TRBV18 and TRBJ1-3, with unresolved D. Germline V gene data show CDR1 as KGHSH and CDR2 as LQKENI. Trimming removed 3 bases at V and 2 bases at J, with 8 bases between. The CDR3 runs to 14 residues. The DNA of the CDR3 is TGTGCCAGCTCACCTTCGACGACTGGAAACACCATATATTTT. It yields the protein CASSPSTTGNTIYF. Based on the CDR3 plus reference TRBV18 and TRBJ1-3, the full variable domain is NAGVMQNPRHLVRRRGQEARLRCSPMKGHSHVYWYRQLPEEGLKFMVYLQKENIIDESGMPKERFSAEFPKEGPSILRIQQVVRGDSAAYFCASSPSTTGNTIYFGEGSWLTVV.

Here the CDR3 DNA reads TGTGCCAGCAGCCAGGGACAGGGTGGTGACATTCAGTACTTC. Protein sequence: CASSQGQGGDIQYF. The chain joins TRBV4-2 to TRBJ2-4, with 9 bases matching TRBD1. CDR3 length: 14 residues. The germline V gene encodes CDR1 LGHNA and CDR2 YNFKEQ. The V gene end was trimmed by 3 bases and the J gene end by 8 bases; junction bases not matched to a gene: 5.

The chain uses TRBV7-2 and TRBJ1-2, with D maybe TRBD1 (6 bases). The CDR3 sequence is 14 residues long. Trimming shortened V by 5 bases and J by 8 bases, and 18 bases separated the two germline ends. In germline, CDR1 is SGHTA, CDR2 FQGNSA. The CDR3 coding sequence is TGTGCCAGCAGCGAACAGGGATCGAACTCGGGCTACACCTTC. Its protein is CASSEQGSNSGYTF.

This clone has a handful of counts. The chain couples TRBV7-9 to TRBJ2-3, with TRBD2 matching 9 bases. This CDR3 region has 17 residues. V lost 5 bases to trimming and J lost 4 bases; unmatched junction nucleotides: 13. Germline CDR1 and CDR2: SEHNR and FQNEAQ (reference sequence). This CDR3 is CASSGRWNSGSADTQYF. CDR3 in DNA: TGTGCCAGCAGCGGACGATGGAATAGCGGGAGTGCAGATACGCAGTATTTT.

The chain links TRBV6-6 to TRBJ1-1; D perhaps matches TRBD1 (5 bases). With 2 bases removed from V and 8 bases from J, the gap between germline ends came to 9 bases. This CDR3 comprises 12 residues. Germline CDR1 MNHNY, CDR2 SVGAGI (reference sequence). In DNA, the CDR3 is TGTGCCAGCAGTTACGCGGGGGGAGAAGCTTTCTTT. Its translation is CASSYAGGEAFF.

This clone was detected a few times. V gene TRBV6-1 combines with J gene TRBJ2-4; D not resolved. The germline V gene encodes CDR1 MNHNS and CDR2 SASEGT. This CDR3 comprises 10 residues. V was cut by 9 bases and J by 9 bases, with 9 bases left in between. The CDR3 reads CASGPGIQYF. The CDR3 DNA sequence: TGTGCCAGTGGCCCGGGCATTCAGTACTTC.